What follows are 11 T cell receptor beta chains derived from one specimen sequenced in a study of a mutant IDH1 vaccine in newly diagnosed glioma. TCRdb's table, derived via immunoSEQ multiplex PCR, lists solely in-frame clones and lacks some. The sample shows about 34,000 clones, more than 70% of them seen only once. Time point here: baseline, week 1 (first vaccination visit). Treatment defined: pre-vaccination baseline after standard-of-care therapy. This sample comprised peripheral blood mononuclear cells (PBMCs), obtained from a glioma patient treated with radiotherapy, temozolomide or both. The receptors here all came from a man aged 45 to 65 with glioma. Some clones in this sample may be carry-over from other donors' samples.

This clone turned up a few times. As DNA, the CDR3 is TGTGCCAGCAGCTCATCCGACAGGGACAAGAGTGAAGCTTTCTTT. Encoded protein: CASSSSDRDKSEAFF. The chain couples TRBV7-9 to TRBJ1-1; TRBD1 matches at 7 bases. This CDR3 has 15 amino acids. Trimming took 4 bases from V and 7 from J; bases not matched to a gene: 12. Germline loops: CDR1 SEHNR, CDR2 FQNEAQ (reference sequence).

V usage is TRBV7-9 and J usage is TRBJ2-1, with 15 bases lining up with TRBD2. The ends lost 6 bases at V and 0 bases at J; junction bases unmatched: 6. The germline CDR1 and CDR2 sequences are SEHNR and FQNEAQ (reference sequence). This CDR3 spans 18 amino acids. The CDR3, as DNA: TGTGCCAGCAGACCCGGGACTAGCGGGAGGAACTCCTACAATGAGCAGTTCTTC. This sequence encodes CASRPGTSGRNSYNEQFF.

This rearrangement joins TRBV19 to TRBJ2-7; 8 bases align to TRBD2. The CDR3 is made up of 16 amino acids. CDR1 and CDR2 (germline): LNHDA, SQIVND (reference sequence). V lost 2 bases, J lost 0 bases, and 6 bases stayed unmatched. CDR3 in DNA: TGTGCCAGTAGTATAATCGGGGGGGCTTCCTCCTACGAGCAGTACTTC. Translating gives CASSIIGGASSYEQYF. Combining the CDR3 with reference TRBV19 and TRBJ2-7 gives the whole variable domain DGGITQSPKYLFRKEGQNVTLSCEQNLNHDAMYWYRQDPGQGLRLIYYSQIVNDFQKGDIAEGYSVSREKKESFPLTVTSAQKNPTAFYLCASSIIGGASSYEQYFGPGTRLTVT.

Only one count was recorded for this clone. The J gene is TRBJ2-3, the V gene TRBV6-5; 10 positions agree with TRBD2. Germline CDR1 is MNHEY and CDR2 is SVGAGI. This CDR3 comprises 15 residues. The V and J ends lost 10 bases and 4 bases, in that order; junction bases with no gene match: 11. The CDR3 nucleotides are TGTGCCACCCGGAAGCTAGCGGGAGTCGCAGATACGCAGTATTTT. Amino acids: CATRKLAGVADTQYF.

The CDR3 spells CASSLALQSDTEAFF. In DNA, the CDR3 is TGTGCCAGCAGCTTGGCCCTTCAGTCGGACACTGAAGCTTTCTTT. The gene calls are TRBV5-5 and TRBJ1-1; D not certain. The CDR3 extends over 15 amino acids. V was cut by 0 bases and J by 3 bases, with 12 bases left in between. The germline CDR1 and CDR2 sequences are SGHKS and YYEKEE (reference sequence).

This rearrangement joins TRBV19 to TRBJ2-4; a possible D gene is TRBD1 (5 bases). The V end was cut by 10 bases, the J end by 5 bases, with 15 bases between. The germline gives CDR1 LNHDA, CDR2 SQIVND (reference sequence). This CDR3 contains 13 residues. CDR3 in DNA: TGTGCCACTTCGGACACACTCCAAAACATTCAGTACTTC. Translating it yields CATSDTLQNIQYF.

The V call is TRBV2, the J call TRBJ2-7; D is ambiguous. The CDR3 has 13 amino acids. Trimming took off 4 bases at V and 6 bases at J, with 13 bases between the two ends. Per the germline V gene, CDR1 is SNHLY and CDR2 is FYNNEI. DNA of the CDR3: TGTGCCAGCAGTGCGGCCGCGTTAGCCGAGCAGTACTTC. Translated: CASSAAALAEQYF.

This CDR3 reads CASSSGMGGGANEQFF. The CDR3 DNA is TGTGCCAGCTCATCAGGAATGGGCGGGGGGGCAAATGAGCAGTTCTTC. The genes are TRBV18 and TRBJ2-1, with 9 nucleotides matching TRBD2. This CDR3 has 16 amino acids. V dropped 5 bases and J dropped 7; count of bases not matched to a gene: 12. The V gene's germline CDR1 is KGHSH and CDR2 LQKENI.

This chain uses TRBV4-2 with TRBJ2-5, with no clear D. V lost 0 bases and J lost 4, with 9 bases in between. The CDR3 consists of 14 residues. The germline gives CDR1 LGHNA, CDR2 YNFKEQ. The CDR3 loop reads CASSQDLVGETQYF. DNA for the CDR3: TGTGCCAGCAGCCAAGATTTGGTAGGAGAGACCCAGTACTTC.

The chain links TRBV9 to TRBJ2-2; D is possibly TRBD2 (5 bases). The germline V gene has CDR1 SGDLS and CDR2 YYNGEE. This CDR3 is built from 16 residues. V shed 4 bases and J shed 2 bases, with 15 bases lying between them. CDR3 sequence: CASSHPLRENTGELFF. In DNA, the CDR3 is TGTGCCAGCAGCCATCCTTTGAGGGAAAACACCGGGGAGCTGTTTTTT.

The gene calls are TRBV5-1 and TRBJ1-6; 9 bases fit TRBD1. This CDR3 region has 16 residues. V was clipped by 4 bases and J by 7 bases; unmatched bases: 9. Germline CDR1 SGHRS, CDR2 YFSETQ. CDR3 DNA sequence: TGCGCCAGCAGCCACAACCCGGGACAGGGAAATTCACCCCTCCACTTT. Translated, it gives CASSHNPGQGNSPLHF.